This passage covers 11 T cell receptor beta chains from one sample sequenced in a study of OX40 agonist ivuxolimab in advanced cancers. Libraries were prepared by immunoSEQ multiplex PCR; TCRdb keeps only in-frame clonotypes and omits some of them. Among about 26,000 clones listed, 85% were seen once. The sample consisted of CD4+ or CD8+ T cells sorted from blood, taken in a trial of the OX40 agonist ivuxolimab. Receptors originate from an adult with an advanced solid tumor such as melanoma, head and neck, liver or kidney cancer.

This clone occurred once. The chain recombines TRBV28 with TRBJ2-2, with TRBD1 matching 11 bases. The CDR3 loop spans 16 amino acids. From germline, CDR1 is MDHEN and CDR2 SYDVKM. The V segment lost 4 bases and the J segment 3 bases; nucleotides outside the gene matches: 4. CDR3 residues: CASSSLDRGHTGELFF. In DNA form, the CDR3 reads TGTGCCAGCAGTTCCTTGGACAGGGGGCACACCGGGGAGCTGTTTTTT.

This chain joins TRBV2 and TRBJ2-7, with no clear D. This CDR3 contains 17 residues. The germline CDR1 and CDR2 sequences are SNHLY and FYNNEI. V lost 4 bases and J 6 bases, leaving 25 bases between the germline ends. DNA for the CDR3: TGTGCCAGCAGTGCATCTGACTGGGAACTAAGGATCTCCGAGCAGTACTTC. Translation gives CASSASDWELRISEQYF. Variable domain in full (rest from reference TRBV2 and TRBJ2-7): EPEVTQTPSHQVTQMGQEVILRCVPISNHLYFYWYRQILGQKVEFLVSFYNNEISEKSEIFDDQFSVERPDGSNFTLKIRSTKLEDSAMYFCASSASDWELRISEQYFGPGTRLTVT.

The rearrangement joins TRBV29-1 to TRBJ1-1; 10 bases are a match to TRBD1. Germline V CDR1 and CDR2: SQVTM, ANQGSEA. This CDR3 contains 10 residues. V was clipped by 6 bases and J by 11 bases; unmatched bases: 3. CDR3 bases: TGCAGCGTGGACAGGGGGTTGGCTTTCTTT. Protein: CSVDRGLAFF.

This chain connects TRBV11-2 to TRBJ2-1; the D gene is possibly TRBD2 (5 bases). Germline CDR1 reads SGHAT; CDR2 reads FQNNGV. The V end lost 6 bases, the J end lost 10 bases, and 16 bases lay between the germline ends. This CDR3 has 13 amino acids. CDR3 residues: CASRTWAGVEQFF. The CDR3 DNA is TGTGCCAGCAGGACCTGGGCCGGGGTCGAGCAGTTCTTC.

This chain links TRBV5-8 with TRBJ2-1; tentatively, D is TRBD2 (6 bases). V was shortened by 4 bases and J by 0 bases, with 17 bases between the two germline ends. Germline V lookup: CDR1 SGHTS, CDR2 YDEGEE. The CDR3 length is 17 residues. CDR3 in amino acids: CASSGRGTSSSYNEQFF. In nucleotides, the CDR3 is TGTGCCAGCAGCGGTCGTGGGACTTCCAGCTCCTACAATGAGCAGTTCTTC.

This rearrangement joins TRBV13 to TRBJ2-7, with TRBD1 matching over 7 bases. CDR3 length: 15 amino acids. Germline CDR1 reads PRHDT; CDR2 reads FYEKMQ (reference sequence). V lost 4 bases, J lost 5 bases, and 11 bases stayed unmatched. CDR3 amino acids: CASSSPEQGKHEQYF. The CDR3, as DNA: TGTGCCAGCAGCTCACCGGAACAGGGGAAGCACGAGCAGTACTTC.

The chain combines TRBV10-2 with TRBJ2-1; D perhaps matches TRBD2 (6 bases). V was pared by 6 bases and J by 5 bases, with 14 bases between. CDR1 and CDR2 from the germline V gene are WSHSY and SAAADI. There are 14 residues in the CDR3. The CDR3 coding sequence is TGCGCCAGCAGGGTGCCGGGAGCGAACAATGAGCAGTTCTTC. As protein: CASRVPGANNEQFF.

The chain has TRBV4-1 and TRBJ1-1, with D maybe TRBD1 (5 bases). This CDR3 has 15 amino acids. Germline CDR1 reads MGHRA; CDR2 reads YSYEKL. V lost 0 bases and J 5 bases, leaving 13 bases between the germline ends. The CDR3 nucleotides read TGCGCCAGCAGCCAAGATGGGGCAGGGAGGACTGAAGCTTTCTTT. This encodes CASSQDGAGRTEAFF.

This clone was counted a few times. The V and J genes are TRBV13 and TRBJ2-7; TRBD1 matches 8 bases. After removal of 5 bases from V and 6 bases from J, the junction contained 3 bases not matched to a gene. The CDR3 has 12 amino acids. Germline loops: CDR1 PRHDT, CDR2 FYEKMQ (reference sequence). The CDR3 is CASSQTGAEQYF. The CDR3 nucleotides read TGTGCCAGCAGCCAGACAGGGGCCGAGCAGTACTTC.

The chain recombines TRBV27 with TRBJ2-5; TRBD1 agrees at 7 bases. The J call is uncertain, as TRBJ2-7 better fits the DNA end. Germline loops: CDR1 MNHEY, CDR2 SMNVEV (reference sequence). The length of the CDR3 is 15 residues. The CDR3, as DNA: TGTGCCAGCAGTTCACCCCGGACAGGTCACCACGAGCAGTACTTC. Its translation is CASSSPRTGHHEQYF.

This clone was recorded a few times. This chain connects TRBV2 to TRBJ2-7; no firm D call. From germline, CDR1 is SNHLY and CDR2 FYNNEI. The CDR3 totals 15 residues. Trimming took 1 base from V and 3 from J, leaving 13 bases between them. The CDR3 DNA sequence: TGTGCCAGCAGTGAAGGAGGCAGCGACTTCTACGAGCAGTACTTC. Protein: CASSEGGSDFYEQYF.